The clone carrying this T cell receptor beta chain occurred many times. This specimen belongs to a study of CD8 T cells in ankylosing spondylitis. TCRdb independently ran MiXCR on the 5' RACE reads; one entry per CDR3 protein. The profile shows roughly 250,000 distinct CDR3 sequences, 8.6% of them singletons. Per the germline V gene, CDR1 is GTSNPN and CDR2 is SVGIG (reference sequence). The CDR3 covers 17 residues. The ends lost 2 bases at V and 5 bases at J; junction bases unmatched: 12. The source is a male donor with ankylosing spondylitis or in good health (not recorded which). Input material: blood, either unsorted or a sorted T cell fraction (not recorded which). The chain employs TRBV30 and TRBJ2-3; TRBD2 matches 11 bases. The CDR3 DNA follows: TGTGCCTGGAGTCCTCCCCTAGCGGGAGGTCTTCGAGATACGCAGTATTTT. Its translation: CAWSPPLAGGLRDTQYF.